These 28 T cell receptor beta chains were sequenced from one sample in a study of cytomegalovirus exposure and HLA in healthy donors (dated by TCRdb to the late 2010s). The receptor library was made with the immunoSEQ multiplex PCR assay. The table was pulled from immuneACCESS by TCRdb, which kept in-frame rearrangements only. Such tables lose some clones; where checked, under half of the loss comes from unresolved V genes, and the rest has no known cause. This sample gives tens of thousands of clones in total; about 82% of them show up just once. Together, the top ten hold around 3% of the sample. Sequencing input: PBMCs. Source of these receptors: a man aged 25 to 45 in good health and CMV-seronegative.

The CDR3 loop is CASTPGTRSYNEQFF. The CDR3, as DNA: TGTGCCAGCACTCCAGGCACCCGCTCCTACAATGAGCAGTTCTTC. V is TRBV6-6 and J is TRBJ2-1; no clear D. This CDR3 contains 15 residues. CDR1 and CDR2 (germline): MNHNY, SVGAGI (reference sequence). The V and J ends lost 7 bases and 0 bases respectively, with 13 bases between them.

In its sample, this clone was seen once. This sequence joins TRBV5-1 and TRBJ1-4; no definite D call. Trimming pared 4 bases from V and 0 bases from J, leaving 10 bases between. CDR1 and CDR2 from the germline V gene are SGHRS and YFSETQ. The CDR3 runs 15 residues. The CDR3 sequence: CASSKTRTTNEKLFF. CDR3 in DNA: TGCGCCAGCAGCAAGACCAGGACAACTAATGAAAAACTGTTTTTT.

This clone occurred a few times. The chain uses TRBV18 and TRBJ2-6, with 7 bases fitting TRBD1. Per germline, CDR1 KGHSH and CDR2 LQKENI. J lost 0 bases, V lost 3 bases, and 5 bases had no gene match. The CDR3 covers 17 residues. DNA for the CDR3: TGTGCCAGCTCACCGGGACAGATTTACTCTGGGGCCAACGTCCTGACTTTC. This codes for CASSPGQIYSGANVLTF. Full variable domain (missing parts from reference TRBV18 and TRBJ2-6): NAGVMQNPRHLVRRRGQEARLRCSPMKGHSHVYWYRQLPEEGLKFMVYLQKENIIDESGMPKERFSAEFPKEGPSILRIQQVVRGDSAAYFCASSPGQIYSGANVLTFGAGSRLTVL.

This chain links TRBV7-2 with TRBJ2-5; TRBD1 agrees at 8 bases. The length of the CDR3 is 14 residues. Germline V gives CDR1 SGHTA, CDR2 FQGNSA. The trim removed 6 bases at V and 0 bases at J, leaving 3 bases unmatched. The CDR3 spells CASRGQGYQETQYF. CDR3 coding DNA: TGTGCCAGCAGAGGACAGGGCTACCAAGAGACCCAGTACTTC.

This chain uses TRBV30 with TRBJ2-1; weak D call: TRBD2 (6 bases). The ends were cut back, 0 bases at V and 4 bases at J, with 13 bases in the middle. This CDR3 region has 15 residues. CDR1 and CDR2 from the germline V gene are GTSNPN and SVGIG (reference sequence). The CDR3 DNA reads TGTGCCTGGAGTGTAGGTAGCGGACCTTACAATGAGCAGTTCTTC. Translated, it gives CAWSVGSGPYNEQFF.

A remark on this clone: This sample includes further DNA sequences coding for the same CDR3. The chain uses TRBV30 and TRBJ2-1, with 8 bases matching TRBD1. CDR1 is GTSNPN, CDR2 SVGIG, per germline (reference sequence). Losses at the gene ends were 4 bases for V and 2 bases for J; bases not matched to a gene: 1. The CDR3 spans 13 residues. CDR3 loop: CAWKDRAYNEQFF. The DNA of the CDR3 is TGTGCCTGGAAGGACAGGGCCTACAATGAGCAGTTCTTC.

This clone was detected once. This chain joins TRBV18 and TRBJ1-5; TRBD1 might be the D (6 bases). This CDR3 has 16 residues. V was trimmed by 2 bases and J by 1 base, leaving 12 bases between them. Germline CDR1 reads KGHSH; CDR2 reads LQKENI. The CDR3 spells CASSPFGGRSNQPQHF. The CDR3 DNA is TGTGCCAGCTCACCATTCGGGGGGCGCAGCAATCAGCCCCAGCATTTT.

The rearrangement joins TRBV6-6 to TRBJ1-3; D is unresolved. V shed 8 bases and J shed 0 bases, with 5 bases lying between them. There are 12 residues in the CDR3. Germline CDR1 MNHNY, CDR2 SVGAGI (reference sequence). Here the CDR3 DNA reads TGTGCCAGCGCGATCTCTGGAAACACCATATATTTT. It yields the protein CASAISGNTIYF.

V and J are TRBV19 and TRBJ2-2; TRBD2 matches at 12 bases. With 6 bases clipped from V and 7 bases from J, the junction kept 6 bases outside the gene matches. This CDR3 is built from 15 residues. Germline-derived CDR1 and CDR2 are LNHDA and SQIVND (reference sequence). The CDR3 region has the DNA TGTGCCAGTAGCCAACTAGCGGGAGGCTTCGGGGAGCTGTTTTTT. Residues: CASSQLAGGFGELFF. The variable domain in full, with the rest retrieved from reference TRBV19 and TRBJ2-2, is DGGITQSPKYLFRKEGQNVTLSCEQNLNHDAMYWYRQDPGQGLRLIYYSQIVNDFQKGDIAEGYSVSREKKESFPLTVTSAQKNPTAFYLCASSQLAGGFGELFFGEGSRLTVL.

CDR3 residues: CASSAPLAGGLAGELFF. The CDR3, as DNA: TGTGCCAGCAGCGCCCCCCTCGCGGGGGGGTTAGCCGGGGAGCTGTTTTTT. V gene TRBV9 combines with J gene TRBJ2-2; 9 bases map to TRBD2. This CDR3 is built from 17 residues. CDR1 SGDLS and CDR2 YYNGEE come from the germline V gene. J was trimmed by 6 bases and V by 3 bases; bases with no gene match: 12. Full variable domain (remainder filled in from reference TRBV9 and TRBJ2-2): DSGVTQTPKHLITATGQRVTLRCSPRSGDLSVYWYQQSLDQGLQFLIQYYNGEERAKGNILERFSAQQFPDLHSELNLSSLELGDSALYFCASSAPLAGGLAGELFFGEGSRLTVL.

V gene TRBV28 combines with J gene TRBJ2-5; 10 nucleotides agree with TRBD1. The CDR3 spans 16 residues. V dropped 6 bases and J dropped 5; count of bases not matched to a gene: 12. Looked up from germline, CDR1 is MDHEN and CDR2 is SYDVKM. The CDR3 protein is CASSPIRQGALETQYF. As DNA, the CDR3 is TGTGCCAGCAGCCCTATTCGACAGGGGGCTTTGGAGACCCAGTACTTC.

V gene TRBV11-1 combines with J gene TRBJ2-2; TRBD2 matches 8 bases. The V and J ends lost 4 bases and 2 bases, in that order; junction bases with no gene match: 3. The germline CDR1 and CDR2 sequences are SGHAT and FQDESV (reference sequence). The CDR3 spans 15 residues. The DNA of the CDR3 is TGTGCCAGCAGCTCCGGGACTAGTAACACCGGGGAGCTGTTTTTT. It specifies CASSSGTSNTGELFF.

The chain links TRBV28 to TRBJ1-2, with a possible D match to TRBD1 (6 bases). The germline V gene encodes CDR1 MDHEN and CDR2 SYDVKM. V lost 8 bases to trimming and J lost 4 bases, with 20 bases between them. The CDR3 runs to 15 residues. The CDR3 region is CASVGGGGVVYGYTF. CDR3 bases: TGTGCCAGCGTCGGCGGGGGCGGAGTAGTCTATGGCTACACCTTC.

This clone was seen once. CDR3 DNA: TGTGCCAGCAGAAGGACAGGGGAGGGCAATCAGCCCCAGCATTTT. It encodes CASRRTGEGNQPQHF. The chain joins TRBV6-5 to TRBJ1-5; 9 bases match TRBD1. CDR3 length equals 15 residues. V gave up 6 bases and J gave up 2 bases; unmatched junction bases: 5. Germline assignment: CDR1 MNHEY and CDR2 SVGAGI.

This chain connects TRBV6-1 to TRBJ1-4, with D maybe TRBD1 (6 bases). The V gene lost 7 bases and the J gene lost 6 bases, with 9 bases spanning the gap. This CDR3 spans 12 amino acids. CDR1 and CDR2 (germline): MNHNS, SASEGT. CDR3 DNA: TGTGCCAGCAACAGGGTGGATGAAAAACTGTTTTTT. It specifies CASNRVDEKLFF.

As for this clone: One end of the junction is discordant with germline, which a read error may explain. V gene TRBV7-7 combines with J gene TRBJ2-5, with TRBD2 matching 8 bases. This CDR3 is 15 amino acids long. Germline V lookup: CDR1 SSHAT, CDR2 FNYEAQ (reference sequence). This chain's CDR3 is CASSSSPGGQETQYF. In DNA form, the CDR3 reads TGTGCTAGCAGCTCCTCTCCGGGGGGGCAAGAGACCCAGTACTTC.

This chain links TRBV7-2 with TRBJ1-1, with a weak D call TRBD1 (6 bases). V lost 2 bases and J 1 base, leaving 17 bases between the germline ends. The germline V gene has CDR1 SGHTA and CDR2 FQGNSA. The CDR3 loop spans 17 amino acids. CDR3 sequence (DNA): TGTGCCAGCAGCTTACTATACCTCAGGGACAAGAACACTGAAGCTTTCTTT. Its translation: CASSLLYLRDKNTEAFF.

The chain has TRBV14 and TRBJ1-1; D gene ambiguous. The V gene's germline CDR1 is SGHDN and CDR2 FVKESK. Trimming took 2 bases from V and 2 from J, leaving 15 bases between them. The CDR3 totals 16 residues. This CDR3 is CASSQPGVVDNTEAFF. CDR3 bases: TGTGCCAGCAGCCAACCCGGGGTGGTGGATAACACTGAAGCTTTCTTT.

The J gene is TRBJ1-6, the V gene TRBV4-1; D gene uncertain. The CDR3 spans 15 residues. V lost 1 base, J lost 1 base, and 5 bases lay in between. From germline, CDR1 is MGHRA and CDR2 YSYEKL. The CDR3 sequence: CASSQGGSYNSPLHF. CDR3 nucleotides: TGCGCCAGCAGCCAAGGAGGGTCCTATAATTCACCCCTCCACTTT.

The J gene is TRBJ1-3, the V gene TRBV6-5; D unresolved. The CDR3 consists of 13 residues. Trimming left V 6 bases short and J 6 bases short, with 12 bases between. Germline CDR1 is MNHEY and CDR2 is SVGAGI. CDR3 region: CASSPVAVNTIYF. CDR3 DNA: TGTGCCAGCAGCCCGGTCGCTGTAAACACCATATATTTT.

The sample holds one count of this clone. The chain employs TRBV6-1 and TRBJ2-3; TRBD1 agrees at 9 bases. This CDR3 contains 15 residues. CDR1 is MNHNS and CDR2 is SASEGT in the germline V gene. With 2 bases clipped from V and 4 bases from J, the junction kept 4 bases outside the gene matches. This CDR3 is CASSENRGHADTQYF. DNA for the CDR3: TGTGCCAGCAGTGAAAACAGGGGGCACGCAGATACGCAGTATTTT.

This clone was observed once. V and J are TRBV5-6 and TRBJ1-1; the match to TRBD1 covers 9 bases. The CDR3 spans 19 residues. Trimming at V came to 2 bases and at J to 0 bases, leaving 14 bases not matched to a gene. Germline CDR1 SGHDT, CDR2 YYEEEE. Here the CDR3 reads CASSFKPGQGLEMNTEAFF. The CDR3 nucleotides read TGTGCCAGCAGCTTTAAGCCGGGACAGGGTTTAGAAATGAACACTGAAGCTTTCTTT.

CDR3 nucleotide sequence: TGCGCCAGCAGCTACCAACAGGGACTACCTAATGAAAAACTGTTTTTT. Amino acid sequence: CASSYQQGLPNEKLFF. This chain uses TRBV5-1 with TRBJ1-4, with D possibly matching TRBD1 (6 bases). Between the trimmed V and J ends, which lost 3 bases and 3 bases, there was a span of 15 bases. CDR1 and CDR2 (germline): SGHRS, YFSETQ. This CDR3 is built from 16 residues.

Details on this clone: At one of its ends the junction is not consistent with the germline gene, which may arise from a read error. The rearrangement joins TRBV7-7 to TRBJ1-2; a weak D match, TRBD1 (6 bases). CDR1 SSHAT and CDR2 FNYEAQ come from the germline V gene (reference sequence). The CDR3 contains 22 residues. CDR3 coding DNA: TGTGCTAGCAGCTTATCAGGGGTCGAGTGGGTTTGGCAGAGACAGTGTCGGAATGGCTACACCTTC. This translates into CASSLSGVEWVWQRQCRNGYTF.

The V and J genes are TRBV6-1 and TRBJ1-1; 7 nucleotides match TRBD1. Germline CDR1 reads MNHNS; CDR2 reads SASEGT. V was clipped by 5 bases and J by 3 bases; unmatched bases: 9. The CDR3 has 15 residues. CDR3 DNA: TGTGCCAGCAGTCAGACACGCAGGGGGTACACTGAAGCTTTCTTT. As protein: CASSQTRRGYTEAFF.

The rearrangement links TRBV6-6 to TRBJ2-1, with TRBD2 matching over 12 bases. The germline V gene has CDR1 MNHNY and CDR2 SVGAGI (reference sequence). The CDR3 is made up of 15 amino acids. Unmatched junction bases numbered 3, after V lost 0 bases and J lost 9 bases. The DNA for the CDR3 is TGTGCCAGCAGTTACTCGACTAGCGGGAGATCTGAGCAGTTCTTC. It is translated as CASSYSTSGRSEQFF.

The J gene is TRBJ2-1, the V gene TRBV9; D might be TRBD2 (6 bases). V was trimmed by 2 bases and J by 1 base, leaving 10 bases between them. The CDR3 spans 15 residues. Germline assignment: CDR1 SGDLS and CDR2 YYNGEE. DNA of the CDR3: TGTGCCAGCAGCGTCGGAAGCGGGTCCTACAATGAGCAGTTCTTC. Translating gives CASSVGSGSYNEQFF.

The chain uses TRBV5-4 and TRBJ2-1; 8 bases agree with TRBD1. CDR3 length: 14 residues. Germline assignment: CDR1 SGHNT and CDR2 YYREEE (reference sequence). V shed 4 bases, J shed 5 bases, and the junction held 5 bases outside the gene matches. The CDR3 coding sequence is TGTGCCAGCAGCGGGGGACAGGCTAACAATGAGCAGTTCTTC. Its protein is CASSGGQANNEQFF.